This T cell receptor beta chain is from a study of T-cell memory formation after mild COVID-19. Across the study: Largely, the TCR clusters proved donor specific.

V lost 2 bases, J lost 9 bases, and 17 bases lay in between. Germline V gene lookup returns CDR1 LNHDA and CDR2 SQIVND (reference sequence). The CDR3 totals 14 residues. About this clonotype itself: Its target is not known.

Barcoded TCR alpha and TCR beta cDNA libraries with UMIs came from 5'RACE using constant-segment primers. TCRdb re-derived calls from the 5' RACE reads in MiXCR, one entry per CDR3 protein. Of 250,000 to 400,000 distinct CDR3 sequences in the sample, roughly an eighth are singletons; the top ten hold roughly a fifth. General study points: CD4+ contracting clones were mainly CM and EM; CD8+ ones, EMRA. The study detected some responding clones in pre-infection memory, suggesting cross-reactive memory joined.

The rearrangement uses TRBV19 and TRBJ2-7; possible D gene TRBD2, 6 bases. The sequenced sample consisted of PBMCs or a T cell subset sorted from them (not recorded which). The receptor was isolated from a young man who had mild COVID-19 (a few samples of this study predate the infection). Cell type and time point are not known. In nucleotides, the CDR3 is TGTGCCAGTAGTATAACCCCGGGACTTGGGATGCAGTACTTC. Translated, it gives CASSITPGLGMQYF.